This entry features one TCR beta chain sequence. No antigen is known for it. With 4 bases clipped from V and 3 bases from J, the junction kept 7 bases outside the gene matches. In germline, CDR1 is SGHRS, CDR2 YFSETQ. The CDR3 loop spans 15 amino acids. The table came from immunoSEQ multiplex PCR; TCRdb's copy has only in-frame clones and leaves some out. The sample includes 200,000 to 250,000 clones, 87% of them seen just once. The sample comes from a study of cytomegalovirus exposure and HLA in healthy donors. Turning to the study itself: The roughly 120 validation repertoires used the same platform as the approximately 700 first-cohort repertoires, a later analysis reported. Overall study findings and caveats: Reportedly, diagnosis of cytomegalovirus status by the classifier showed high specificity and sensitivity. CMV antigen specificity was confirmed in vitro for three CMV-associated chains.

The chain joins TRBV5-1 to TRBJ2-7, with TRBD2 matching 10 bases. The material sequenced was PBMCs. This sequence was found in a young woman in good health and CMV-seropositive. The CDR3 loop is CASSLETSGLYEQYF. The CDR3, as DNA: TGCGCCAGCAGCCTCGAGACTAGCGGGCTCTACGAGCAGTACTTC.